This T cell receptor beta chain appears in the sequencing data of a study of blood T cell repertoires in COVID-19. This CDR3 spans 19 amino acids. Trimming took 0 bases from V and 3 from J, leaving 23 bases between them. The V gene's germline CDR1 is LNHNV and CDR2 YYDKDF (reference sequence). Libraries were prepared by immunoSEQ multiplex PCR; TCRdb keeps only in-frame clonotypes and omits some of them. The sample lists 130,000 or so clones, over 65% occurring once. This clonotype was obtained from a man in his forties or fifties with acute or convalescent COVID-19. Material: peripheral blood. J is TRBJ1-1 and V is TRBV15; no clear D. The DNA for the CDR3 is TGTGCCACCAGCAGAGATCAAGTGCGTTACGGGGAAGAGCACACTGAAGCTTTCTTT. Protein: CATSRDQVRYGEEHTEAFF.